This TCR beta chain was profiled in a study of OX40 agonist ivuxolimab in advanced cancers. On the study more broadly: A male proportion of over 70% was recorded, with mean age approximately 57 years and range 23 to 79.

Data came from immunoSEQ multiplex PCR; TCRdb stores just in-frame clones and leaves some out. The sample contains 40,000 to 45,000 clones, 80% to 90% of which appear only once. This specimen consisted of CD4+ or CD8+ T cells sorted from blood, obtained in a trial of the OX40 agonist ivuxolimab. This receptor was obtained from an adult with an advanced solid tumor such as melanoma, head and neck, liver or kidney cancer.

The CDR3: CASSFSDWNYGYTF. The CDR3 nucleotides read TGTGCCAGCAGTTTCTCGGACTGGAACTATGGCTACACCTTC. The chain employs TRBV28 and TRBJ1-2; D uncertain. CDR3 length equals 14 residues. Trimming left V 3 bases short and J 2 bases short, with 10 bases between. Germline V CDR1 and CDR2: MDHEN, SYDVKM.